This TCR beta chain was obtained from a study of blood T cells in healthy people across ages. Regarding the study as a whole: Bulk PBMC profiling left naive and antigen-experienced comparisons inconclusive. Relative to aged donors, long-lived donors carried more naive CD4+ cells and displayed higher diversity. Diversity was estimated from one million T cells, and these estimates were considered underestimates.

A J-beta primer mix and a sample-barcoded 5' primer were used in a second PCR of about 7 to 11 cycles. TCRdb itself ran the 5' RACE reads through MiXCR, one entry per CDR3 protein. The sample contains more than 800,000 distinct CDR3 sequences, 29% of which appear only once. This clonotype was detected many times. Its antigen is not known. Healthy Caucasian individuals from Russia aged about 6 to 90 were enrolled as donors. Germline V gene lookup returns CDR1 SNHLY and CDR2 FYNNEI. There are 12 residues in the CDR3. Trimming took 2 bases from V and 3 from J, leaving 5 bases between them. Specimen: blood. The clonotype originates from a woman older than 75 in good health. The V and J genes are TRBV2 and TRBJ2-7; no firm D call. CDR3 bases: TGTGCCAGCAGTGAAAAGGGCTACGAGCAGTACTTC. This codes for CASSEKGYEQYF.